This T cell receptor beta chain comes out of a study of cytomegalovirus exposure and HLA in healthy donors. Study at large: An earlier analysis identified 120 million or so unique TCR beta sequences in some 180 million T cells. A preliminary data release comprised around 85 million unique TCRs obtained from HLA-typed donors. General study results and limits: Per published reports, the classifier diagnosed cytomegalovirus status with high specificity and sensitivity. Because they were indistinguishable, some V segments, including TRBV6-2 and TRBV6-3, were excluded.

CDR3 size: 13 residues. Germline V gene lookup returns CDR1 SGHTA and CDR2 FQGNSA. V lost 2 bases to trimming and J lost 5 bases, with 6 bases between them. 13 Jbeta primers and 60 Vbeta primers were used for the PCR. TCRdb's copy holds only in-frame clones and misses some; the assay was immunoSEQ multiplex PCR. The profile shows 150,000 to 200,000 clones, roughly 80% of them singletons. A remark on this clone: Its antigen is not known.

Input material: PBMCs. This chain uses TRBV7-2 with TRBJ1-4; the D is unclear. The receptor comes from a man younger than 30 in good health and CMV-seropositive. DNA of the CDR3: TGTGCCAGCAGCTTATACGGGAATGAAAAACTGTTTTTT. Its translation is CASSLYGNEKLFF.